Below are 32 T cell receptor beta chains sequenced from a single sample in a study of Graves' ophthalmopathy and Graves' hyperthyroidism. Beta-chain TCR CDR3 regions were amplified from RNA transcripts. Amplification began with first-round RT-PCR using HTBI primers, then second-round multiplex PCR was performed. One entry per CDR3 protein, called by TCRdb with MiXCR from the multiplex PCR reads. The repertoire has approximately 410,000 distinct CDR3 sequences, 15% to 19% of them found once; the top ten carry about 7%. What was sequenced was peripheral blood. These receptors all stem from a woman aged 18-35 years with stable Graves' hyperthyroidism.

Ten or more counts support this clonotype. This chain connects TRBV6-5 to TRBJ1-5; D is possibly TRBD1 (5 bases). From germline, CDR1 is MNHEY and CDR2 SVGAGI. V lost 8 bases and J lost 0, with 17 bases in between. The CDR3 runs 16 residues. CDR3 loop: CASAWGSPYSNQPQHF. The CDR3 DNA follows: TGTGCCAGCGCGTGGGGGTCCCCATATAGCAATCAGCCCCAGCATTTT.

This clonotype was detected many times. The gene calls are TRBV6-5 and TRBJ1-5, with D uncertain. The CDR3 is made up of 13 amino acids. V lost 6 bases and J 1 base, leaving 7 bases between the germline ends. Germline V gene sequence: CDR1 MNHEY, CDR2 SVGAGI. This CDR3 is CASSYKSNQPQHF. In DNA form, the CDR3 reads TGTGCCAGCAGCTACAAAAGCAATCAGCCCCAGCATTTT.

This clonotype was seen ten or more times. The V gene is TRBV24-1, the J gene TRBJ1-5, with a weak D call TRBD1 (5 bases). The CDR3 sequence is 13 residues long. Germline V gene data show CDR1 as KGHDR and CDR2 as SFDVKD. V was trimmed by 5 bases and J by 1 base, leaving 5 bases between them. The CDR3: CATSGQSNQPQHF. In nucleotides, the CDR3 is TGTGCCACCAGTGGACAGAGCAATCAGCCCCAGCATTTT.

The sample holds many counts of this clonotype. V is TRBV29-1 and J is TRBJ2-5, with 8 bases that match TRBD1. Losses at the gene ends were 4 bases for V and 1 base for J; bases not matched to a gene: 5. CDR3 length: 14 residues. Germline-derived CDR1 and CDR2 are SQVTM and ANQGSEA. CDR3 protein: CSVARTGTQETQYF. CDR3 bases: TGCAGCGTTGCGAGGACAGGGACCCAAGAGACCCAGTACTTC.

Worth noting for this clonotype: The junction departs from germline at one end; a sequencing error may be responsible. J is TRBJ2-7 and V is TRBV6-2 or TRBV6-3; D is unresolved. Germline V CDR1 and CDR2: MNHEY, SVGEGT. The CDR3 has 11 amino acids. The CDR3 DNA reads TGTGCCAGCGTAGGGCCTTACGATCAGTACTTC. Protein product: CASVGPYDQYF.

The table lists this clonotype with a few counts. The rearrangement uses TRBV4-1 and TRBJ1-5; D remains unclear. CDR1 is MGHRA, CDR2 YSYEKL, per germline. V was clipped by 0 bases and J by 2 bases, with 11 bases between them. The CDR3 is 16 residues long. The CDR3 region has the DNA TGCGCCAGCAGCCAAGATCTAAGCAGCCGCAATCAGCCCCAGCATTTT. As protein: CASSQDLSSRNQPQHF.

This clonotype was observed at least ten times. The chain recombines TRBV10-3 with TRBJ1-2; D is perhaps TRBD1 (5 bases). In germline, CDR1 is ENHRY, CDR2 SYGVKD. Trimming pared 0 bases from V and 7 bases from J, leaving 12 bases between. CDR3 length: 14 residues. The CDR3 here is CAISESDGTAGYTF. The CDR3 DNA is TGTGCCATCAGTGAGTCTGACGGGACGGCTGGCTACACCTTC.

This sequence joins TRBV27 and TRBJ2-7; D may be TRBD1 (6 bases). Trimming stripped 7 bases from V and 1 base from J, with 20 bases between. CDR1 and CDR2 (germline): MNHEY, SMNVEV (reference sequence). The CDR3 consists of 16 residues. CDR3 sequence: CASIPYADSLSYEQYF. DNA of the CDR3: TGTGCCAGCATTCCCTACGCGGACAGCTTATCCTACGAGCAGTACTTC.

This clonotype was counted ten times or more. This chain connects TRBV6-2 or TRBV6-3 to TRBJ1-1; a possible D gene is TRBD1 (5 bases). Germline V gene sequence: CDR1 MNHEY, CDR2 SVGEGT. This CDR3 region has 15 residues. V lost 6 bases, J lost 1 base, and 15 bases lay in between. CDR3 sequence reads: CASRDGRDWNTEAFF. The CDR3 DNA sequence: TGTGCCAGCAGGGACGGTAGGGACTGGAACACTGAAGCTTTCTTT.

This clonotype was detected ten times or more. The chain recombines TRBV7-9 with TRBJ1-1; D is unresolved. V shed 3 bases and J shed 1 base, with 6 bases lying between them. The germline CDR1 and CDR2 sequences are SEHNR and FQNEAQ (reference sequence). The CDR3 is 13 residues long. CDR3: CASSFPTNTEAFF. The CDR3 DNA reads TGTGCCAGCAGCTTCCCAACGAACACTGAAGCTTTCTTT.

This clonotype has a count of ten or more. The CDR3 loop is CASSPPLDGNTIYF. For the CDR3, the DNA is TGTGCCAGCAGTCCACCCCTGGACGGAAACACCATATATTTT. This chain joins TRBV7-9 and TRBJ1-3, with D unclear. The CDR3 runs to 14 residues. Trimming cost V 6 bases and J 4 bases, with 13 bases left between them. Germline loops: CDR1 SEHNR, CDR2 FQNEAQ (reference sequence).

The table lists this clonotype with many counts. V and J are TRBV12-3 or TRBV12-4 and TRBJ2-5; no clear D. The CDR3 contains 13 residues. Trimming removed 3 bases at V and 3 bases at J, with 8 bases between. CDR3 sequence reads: CASSFGLEETQYF. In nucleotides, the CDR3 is TGTGCCAGCAGTTTTGGGCTAGAAGAGACCCAGTACTTC.

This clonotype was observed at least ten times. CDR3 in DNA: TGTGCCAGCAGCCAAGATCTCCCGGGACAAGTGAACACTGAAGCTTTCTTT. Amino acid sequence: CASSQDLPGQVNTEAFF. The genes are TRBV14 and TRBJ1-1; TRBD1 might be the D (6 bases). The CDR3 has 17 residues. Germline V gene sequence: CDR1 SGHDN, CDR2 FVKESK. The V gene lost 0 bases and the J gene lost 0 bases, with 14 bases spanning the gap. The entire variable domain, with the rest obtained from reference TRBV14 and TRBJ1-1, is as follows: EAGVTQFPSHSVIEKGQTVTLRCDPISGHDNLYWYRRVMGKEIKFLLHFVKESKQDESGMPNNRFLAERTGGTYSTLKVQPAELEDSGVYFCASSQDLPGQVNTEAFFGQGTRLTVV.

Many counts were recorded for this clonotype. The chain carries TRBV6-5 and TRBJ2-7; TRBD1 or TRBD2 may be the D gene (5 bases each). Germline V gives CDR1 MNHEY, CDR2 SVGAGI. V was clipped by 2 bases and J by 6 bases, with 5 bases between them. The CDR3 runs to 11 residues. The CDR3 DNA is TGTGCCAGCAGTTACGGGGGCGAGCAGTACTTC. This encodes CASSYGGEQYF.

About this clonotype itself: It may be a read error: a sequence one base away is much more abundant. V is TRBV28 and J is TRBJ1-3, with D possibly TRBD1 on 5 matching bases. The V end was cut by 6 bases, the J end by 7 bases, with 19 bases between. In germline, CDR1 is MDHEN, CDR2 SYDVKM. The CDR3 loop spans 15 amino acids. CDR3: CASSPDSWTFNTIYF. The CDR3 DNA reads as TGTGCCAGCAGCCCCGACAGCTGGACTTTTAACACCATATATTTT.

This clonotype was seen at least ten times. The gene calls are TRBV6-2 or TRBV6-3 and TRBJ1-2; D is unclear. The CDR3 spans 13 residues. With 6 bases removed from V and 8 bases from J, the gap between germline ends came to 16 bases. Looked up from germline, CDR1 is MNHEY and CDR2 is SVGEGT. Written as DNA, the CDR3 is TGTGCCAGCAGCCGTTGGCAGGCATCGGGCTACACCTTC. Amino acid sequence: CASSRWQASGYTF.

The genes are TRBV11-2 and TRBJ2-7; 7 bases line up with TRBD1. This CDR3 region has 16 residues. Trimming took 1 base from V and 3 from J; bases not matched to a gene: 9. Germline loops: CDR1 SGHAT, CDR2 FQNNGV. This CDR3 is CASSLVSSNRGYEQYF. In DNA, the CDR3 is TGTGCCAGCAGCTTAGTCTCCTCGAACAGGGGCTACGAGCAGTACTTC.

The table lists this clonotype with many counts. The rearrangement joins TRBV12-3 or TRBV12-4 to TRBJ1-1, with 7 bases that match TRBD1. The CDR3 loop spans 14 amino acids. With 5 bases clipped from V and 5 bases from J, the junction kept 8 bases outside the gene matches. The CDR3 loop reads CASSPRQGRTEAFF. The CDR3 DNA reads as TGTGCCAGCAGTCCCCGACAGGGTAGAACTGAAGCTTTCTTT.

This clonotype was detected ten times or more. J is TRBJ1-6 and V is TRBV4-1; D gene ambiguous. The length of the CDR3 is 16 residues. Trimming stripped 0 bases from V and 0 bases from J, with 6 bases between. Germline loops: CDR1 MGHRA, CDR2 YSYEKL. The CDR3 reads CASSQDASSYNSPLHF. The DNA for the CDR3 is TGCGCCAGCAGCCAAGACGCAAGCTCCTATAATTCACCCCTCCACTTT.

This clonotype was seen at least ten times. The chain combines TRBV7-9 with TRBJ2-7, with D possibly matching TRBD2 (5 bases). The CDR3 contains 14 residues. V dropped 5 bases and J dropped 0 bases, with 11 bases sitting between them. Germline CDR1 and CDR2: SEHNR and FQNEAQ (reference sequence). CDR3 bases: TGTGCCAGCAGCCCCCCGAGGGTCTCCTACGAGCAGTACTTC. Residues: CASSPPRVSYEQYF.

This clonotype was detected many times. This CDR3 reads CATSGGQTNTEAFF. The CDR3, as DNA: TGTGCCACCAGTGGTGGGCAGACGAACACTGAAGCTTTCTTT. This chain joins TRBV24-1 and TRBJ1-1, with D unclear. This CDR3 region has 14 residues. From germline, CDR1 is KGHDR and CDR2 SFDVKD. V was clipped by 5 bases and J by 1 base, with 10 bases between them.

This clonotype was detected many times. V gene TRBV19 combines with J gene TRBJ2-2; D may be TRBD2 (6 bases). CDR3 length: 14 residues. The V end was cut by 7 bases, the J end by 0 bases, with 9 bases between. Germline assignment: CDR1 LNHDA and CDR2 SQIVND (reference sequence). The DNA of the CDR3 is TGTGCCAGTACCGGGGACTCGAACACCGGGGAGCTGTTTTTT. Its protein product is CASTGDSNTGELFF.

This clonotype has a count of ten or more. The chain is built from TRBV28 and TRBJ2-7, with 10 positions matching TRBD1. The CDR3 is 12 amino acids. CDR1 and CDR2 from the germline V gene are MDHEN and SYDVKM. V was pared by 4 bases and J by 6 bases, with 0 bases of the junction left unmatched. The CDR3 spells CASSWTGGEQYF. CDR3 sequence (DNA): TGTGCCAGCAGTTGGACAGGGGGCGAGCAGTACTTC. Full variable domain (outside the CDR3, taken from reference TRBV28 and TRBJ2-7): DVKVTQSSRYLVKRTGEKVFLECVQDMDHENMFWYRQDPGLGLRLIYFSYDVKMKEKGDIPEGYSVSREKKERFSLILESASTNQTSMYLCASSWTGGEQYFGPGTRLTVT.

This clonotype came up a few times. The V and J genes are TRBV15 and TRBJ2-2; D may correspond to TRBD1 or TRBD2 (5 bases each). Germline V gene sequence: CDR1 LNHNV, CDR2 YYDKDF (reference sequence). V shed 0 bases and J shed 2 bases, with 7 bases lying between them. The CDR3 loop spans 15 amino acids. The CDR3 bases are TGTGCCACCAGCAGAGATGGGGGAAACACCGGGGAGCTGTTTTTT. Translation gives CATSRDGGNTGELFF.

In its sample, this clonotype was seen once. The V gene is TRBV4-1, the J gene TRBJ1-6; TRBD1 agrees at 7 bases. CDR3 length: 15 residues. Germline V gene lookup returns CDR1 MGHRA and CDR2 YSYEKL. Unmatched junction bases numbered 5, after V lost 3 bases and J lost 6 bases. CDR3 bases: TGCGCCAGCAGCCACACAGGGGATGGTAATTCACCCCTCCACTTT. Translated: CASSHTGDGNSPLHF.

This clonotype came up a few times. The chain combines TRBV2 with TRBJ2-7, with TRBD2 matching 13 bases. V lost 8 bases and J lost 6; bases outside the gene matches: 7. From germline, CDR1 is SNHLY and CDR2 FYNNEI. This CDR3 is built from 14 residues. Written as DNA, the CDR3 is TGTGCCAGCCTACCGACTAGCGGGGGGATCGAGCAGTACTTC. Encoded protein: CASLPTSGGIEQYF.

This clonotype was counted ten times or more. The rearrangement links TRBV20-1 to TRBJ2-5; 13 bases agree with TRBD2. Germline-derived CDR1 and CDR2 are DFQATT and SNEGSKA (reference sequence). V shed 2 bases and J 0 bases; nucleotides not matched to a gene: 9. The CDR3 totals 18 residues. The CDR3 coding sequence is TGCAGTGCTAGAATAATGGGACTAGCGGGGCGATACCAAGAGACCCAGTACTTC. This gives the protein CSARIMGLAGRYQETQYF.

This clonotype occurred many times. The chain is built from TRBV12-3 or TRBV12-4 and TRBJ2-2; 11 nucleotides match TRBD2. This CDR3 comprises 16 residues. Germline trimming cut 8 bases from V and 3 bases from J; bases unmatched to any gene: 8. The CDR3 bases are TGTGCCAGCCGTCCTCTAGCGGGGGGCTACACCGGGGAGCTGTTTTTT. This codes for CASRPLAGGYTGELFF.

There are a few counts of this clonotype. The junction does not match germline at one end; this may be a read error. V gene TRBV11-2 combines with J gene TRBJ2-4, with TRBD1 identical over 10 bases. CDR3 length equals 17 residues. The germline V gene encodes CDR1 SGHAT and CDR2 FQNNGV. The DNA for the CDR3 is TGTGCCAGCAGCTACTCCTGGGACAGGGGCGTTAAAAACATTAAGTACTTC. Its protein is CASSYSWDRGVKNIKYF.

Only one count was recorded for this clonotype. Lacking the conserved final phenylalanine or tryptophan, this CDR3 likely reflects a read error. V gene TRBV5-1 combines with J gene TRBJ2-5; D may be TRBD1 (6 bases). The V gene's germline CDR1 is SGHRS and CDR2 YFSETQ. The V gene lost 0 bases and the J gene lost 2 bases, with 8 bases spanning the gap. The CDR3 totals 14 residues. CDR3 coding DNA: TGCGCCAGCAGCTTGGACAGGGTGCAAGAGACCCAGTACCTC. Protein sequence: CASSLDRVQETQYL.

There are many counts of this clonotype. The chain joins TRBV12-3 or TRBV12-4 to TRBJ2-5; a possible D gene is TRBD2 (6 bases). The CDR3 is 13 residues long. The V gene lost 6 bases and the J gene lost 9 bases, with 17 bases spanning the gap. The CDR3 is CASSLHQREAQYF. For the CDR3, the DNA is TGTGCCAGCAGCTTACACCAAAGGGAGGCCCAGTACTTC.

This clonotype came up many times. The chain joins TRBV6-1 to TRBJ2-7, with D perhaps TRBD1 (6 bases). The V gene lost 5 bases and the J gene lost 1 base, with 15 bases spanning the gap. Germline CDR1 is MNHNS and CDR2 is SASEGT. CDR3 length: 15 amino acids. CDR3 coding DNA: TGTGCCAGCAGTCCCTCACAGGGATTTTCCTACGAGCAGTACTTC. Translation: CASSPSQGFSYEQYF.